Shown below are 27 T cell receptor beta chains from a single sample sequenced in a study of Ad26.COV2.S vaccination and SARS-CoV-2 variants. Regarding treatment: about 20 received Ad26.COV2.S at low or high dose, single or two shots; five or six received placebo; per-sample allocation not given. Sampling occurred on day 63 after the first vaccine or placebo injection. Profiled with immunoSEQ multiplex PCR; TCRdb holds only in-frame clones, not every one. The sample carries just under 250,000 clones, roughly 90% recorded once. The sequencing used peripheral blood, collected in a trial of Ad26.COV2.S vaccine versus placebo. The receptors shown here come from a person between 18 and 65 years old who received the Ad26.COV2.S COVID-19 vaccine or a placebo.

The V and J genes are TRBV27 and TRBJ2-7; 9 nucleotides match TRBD1. Unmatched junction bases numbered 5, after V lost 4 bases and J lost 1 base. Germline values: CDR1 MNHEY, CDR2 SMNVEV (reference sequence). The CDR3 has 15 residues. CDR3 bases: TGTGCCAGCAGTTGGACAGGGGTCTTTTCCTACGAGCAGTACTTC. Amino acid sequence: CASSWTGVFSYEQYF.

This clone appeared many times. No DNA is shown, since the ends of the CDR3 on it are uncertain; the CDR3 is the one TCRdb lists. V and J are TRBV14 and TRBJ2-7; the table's D call of TRBD1 was not tested on the DNA. The V gene's germline CDR1 is SGHDN and CDR2 FVKESK. The CDR3 is 14 amino acids long, termini counted. The chain's CDR3 is CASSQVRARGEQYF.

This clone was detected only once. The gene calls are TRBV7-2 and TRBJ1-4; D not resolved. V was pared by 1 base and J by 4 bases, with 7 bases between. The CDR3 is 14 amino acids. Germline assignment: CDR1 SGHTA and CDR2 FQGNSA. The CDR3, as DNA: TGTGCCAGCAGCTTAGTACAGCTTAATGAAAAACTGTTTTTT. Amino acid sequence: CASSLVQLNEKLFF.

The rearrangement uses TRBV14 and TRBJ1-6; D remains ambiguous. The CDR3 consists of 16 residues. CDR1 and CDR2 from the germline V gene are SGHDN and FVKESK. The ends were cut back, 5 bases at V and 4 bases at J, with 15 bases in the middle. The CDR3, as DNA: TGTGCCAGCAGCGCCGGCGCGGGGTCGTATAATTCACCCCTCCACTTT. Its protein is CASSAGAGSYNSPLHF.

The V and J genes are TRBV30 and TRBJ1-6, with D maybe TRBD1 (5 bases). The germline V and J ends were trimmed by 0 bases and 8 bases, with 14 bases remaining between them. This CDR3 spans 15 amino acids. The germline gives CDR1 GTSNPN, CDR2 SVGIG (reference sequence). CDR3 sequence reads: CAWSVGTGPHSPLHF. CDR3 bases: TGTGCCTGGAGTGTAGGTACAGGACCCCATTCACCCCTCCACTTT.

The table lists this clone with a count of one. The chain carries TRBV24-1 and TRBJ2-2; D not certain. CDR3 length: 14 amino acids. Germline assignment: CDR1 KGHDR and CDR2 SFDVKD. V lost 4 bases and J 5 bases, leaving 10 bases between the germline ends. The CDR3, as DNA: TGTGCCACCAGTGACCAGGACCAAACCGGGGAGCTGTTTTTT. This codes for CATSDQDQTGELFF.

The J gene is TRBJ1-2, the V gene TRBV18, with D perhaps matching TRBD1 (6 bases). Germline V gene sequence: CDR1 KGHSH, CDR2 LQKENI. V was pared by 2 bases and J by 6 bases, with 10 bases between. The CDR3 runs 13 residues. The CDR3 coding sequence is TGTGCCAGCTCACCAGGAAGGGGGAATGGCTACACCTTC. This translates into CASSPGRGNGYTF.

The V gene is TRBV29-1, the J gene TRBJ1-3; 7 nucleotides match TRBD1. This CDR3 has 16 amino acids. V was pared by 6 bases and J by 1 base, with 12 bases of the junction left unmatched. Germline values: CDR1 SQVTM, CDR2 ANQGSEA. CDR3 loop: CSVVTGTDRSGNTIYF. The CDR3 region has the DNA TGCAGCGTCGTAACCGGGACAGATAGATCTGGAAACACCATATATTTT. Combining the CDR3 with reference TRBV29-1 and TRBJ1-3 gives the whole variable domain SAVISQKPSRDICQRGTSLTIQCQVDSQVTMMFWYRQQPGQSLTLIATANQGSEATYESGFVIDKFPISRPNLTFSTLTVSNMSPEDSSIYLCSVVTGTDRSGNTIYFGEGSWLTVV.

CDR3 sequence (DNA): TGTGCCAGCAGTGACGGAAGGACACTCCGGGACAGATTCAGCTCCTACGAGCAGTACTTC. Residues: CASSDGRTLRDRFSSYEQYF. This chain joins TRBV6-1 and TRBJ2-7, with TRBD1 matching over 7 bases. With V trimmed by 3 bases and J by 0 bases, 20 bases remained unmatched. The germline V gene encodes CDR1 MNHNS and CDR2 SASEGT. The CDR3 runs to 20 residues.

The chain carries TRBV7-9 and TRBJ1-5; D unclear. Trimming took 0 bases from V and 11 from J, leaving 8 bases between them. Germline values: CDR1 SEHNR, CDR2 FQNEAQ (reference sequence). CDR3 length: 12 amino acids. In DNA form, the CDR3 reads TGTGCCAGCAGCTTAGCGGCGGGCACCCAGCATTTT. Amino acid sequence: CASSLAAGTQHF.

The V gene is TRBV28, the J gene TRBJ2-1; D ambiguous. The germline V gene has CDR1 MDHEN and CDR2 SYDVKM. The CDR3 runs to 14 residues. Trimming shortened V by 7 bases and J by 2 bases, and 12 bases separated the two germline ends. CDR3 protein: CASIRAGPYNEQFF. CDR3 nucleotides: TGTGCCAGCATTCGAGCCGGGCCCTACAATGAGCAGTTCTTC.

The genes are TRBV15 and TRBJ2-7; 7 nucleotides align to TRBD1. V lost 3 bases to trimming and J lost 4 bases; unmatched junction nucleotides: 3. CDR1 and CDR2 from the germline V gene are LNHNV and YYDKDF (reference sequence). This CDR3 spans 13 amino acids. CDR3 amino acids: CATSSSRGYEQYF. In nucleotides, the CDR3 is TGTGCCACCAGCAGTAGCAGGGGGTACGAGCAGTACTTC.

The genes are TRBV28 and TRBJ1-1, with TRBD1 as a possible D gene (5 bases). The CDR3 has 12 amino acids. In germline, CDR1 is MDHEN, CDR2 SYDVKM. The V end lost 6 bases, the J end lost 10 bases, and 15 bases lay between the germline ends. CDR3 DNA: TGTGCCAGCAGCTCCGCAGGGCCGGTAGCTTTCTTT. Its translation: CASSSAGPVAFF.

The chain employs TRBV28 and TRBJ2-4; 7 bases agree with TRBD1. Germline V gene data show CDR1 as MDHEN and CDR2 as SYDVKM. The CDR3 totals 15 residues. Trimming at V came to 5 bases and at J to 0 bases, leaving 4 bases not matched to a gene. The CDR3 here is CASSAGTVAKNIQYF. For the CDR3, the DNA is TGTGCCAGCAGTGCCGGGACAGTAGCCAAAAACATTCAGTACTTC.

This chain joins TRBV18 and TRBJ1-1; 9 positions match TRBD1. Unmatched junction bases numbered 4, after V lost 0 bases and J lost 2 bases. Germline V lookup: CDR1 KGHSH, CDR2 LQKENI. The CDR3 spans 16 residues. The CDR3 protein is CASSPPTGGINTEAFF. The DNA for the CDR3 is TGTGCCAGCTCACCACCGACAGGGGGAATTAACACTGAAGCTTTCTTT. Drawing the rest from reference TRBV18 and TRBJ1-1, the complete variable domain is NAGVMQNPRHLVRRRGQEARLRCSPMKGHSHVYWYRQLPEEGLKFMVYLQKENIIDESGMPKERFSAEFPKEGPSILRIQQVVRGDSAAYFCASSPPTGGINTEAFFGQGTRLTVV.

The rearrangement joins TRBV7-8 to TRBJ2-7; no reliable D call. The germline V and J ends were trimmed by 5 bases and 0 bases, with 8 bases remaining between them. This CDR3 contains 13 residues. Germline CDR1 SGHVS, CDR2 FQNEAQ. The CDR3 spells CASSPDPSYEQYF. The CDR3, as DNA: TGTGCCAGCAGCCCGGATCCCTCCTACGAGCAGTACTTC.

The chain combines TRBV4-3 with TRBJ2-7; TRBD2 matches at 10 bases. V shed 1 base and J 4 bases; nucleotides not matched to a gene: 1. This CDR3 has 14 amino acids. Germline V gene lookup returns CDR1 LGHNA and CDR2 YSLEER. The CDR3 region is CASSQASGGYEQYF. In nucleotides, the CDR3 is TGCGCCAGCAGCCAAGCTAGCGGGGGATACGAGCAGTACTTC.

The chain has TRBV7-2 and TRBJ2-7; D gene ambiguous. Germline CDR1 and CDR2: SGHTA and FQGNSA. This CDR3 comprises 16 residues. V gave up 1 base and J gave up 3 bases, with 16 bases separating them. CDR3 sequence (DNA): TGTGCCAGCAGCTTAGTTGACGGCAGGTATAACTACGAGCAGTACTTC. It is translated as CASSLVDGRYNYEQYF.

This rearrangement joins TRBV11-2 to TRBJ2-5, with TRBD1 matching over 8 bases. V was clipped by 3 bases and J by 2 bases; unmatched bases: 11. Germline assignment: CDR1 SGHAT and CDR2 FQNNGV. This CDR3 is built from 17 residues. DNA for the CDR3: TGTGCCAGCAGCTTTTCCACATCGAGGACAGGGCAAGAGACCCAGTACTTC. Its protein product is CASSFSTSRTGQETQYF.

This chain joins TRBV7-6 and TRBJ2-5; TRBD2 agrees at 7 bases. Unmatched junction bases numbered 11, after V lost 6 bases and J lost 1 base. The CDR3 consists of 16 residues. The germline gives CDR1 SGHVS, CDR2 FNYEAQ. The CDR3 bases are TGTGCCAGCAGTTATTACAGCGGGGCAATCCAAGAGACCCAGTACTTC. Its translation is CASSYYSGAIQETQYF.

V is TRBV10-1 and J is TRBJ2-1; D not certain. The V gene's germline CDR1 is WNHNN and CDR2 SYGVQD (reference sequence). V was shortened by 10 bases and J by 5 bases, with 9 bases between the two germline ends. CDR3 length: 11 amino acids. The CDR3, as DNA: TGCGCCAACCTGACTCACAATGAGCAGTTCTTC. Translating it yields CANLTHNEQFF.

The chain couples TRBV4-2 to TRBJ2-3; the D gene is possibly TRBD2 (6 bases). The CDR3 totals 14 residues. Germline V gene lookup returns CDR1 LGHNA and CDR2 YNFKEQ. Deletions cut 4 bases from V and 6 bases from J, with 14 bases between. CDR3 amino acids: CASSPVGEVDTQYF. The CDR3 nucleotides are TGTGCCAGCAGCCCAGTGGGGGAGGTGGATACGCAGTATTTT.

This clone was seen only once. V gene TRBV15 combines with J gene TRBJ2-5; the match to TRBD2 covers 7 bases. The CDR3 length is 14 residues. Unmatched junction bases numbered 4, after V lost 4 bases and J lost 2 bases. Germline CDR1 is LNHNV and CDR2 is YYDKDF (reference sequence). CDR3 residues: CATSIGRGQETQYF. CDR3 sequence (DNA): TGTGCCACCAGCATCGGGCGGGGGCAAGAGACCCAGTACTTC.

J is TRBJ2-5 and V is TRBV10-3, with TRBD2 as a possible D gene (6 bases). Trimming took off 0 bases at V and 2 bases at J, with 13 bases between the two ends. The germline gives CDR1 ENHRY, CDR2 SYGVKD. This CDR3 is built from 16 residues. CDR3: CAISESKSGRQETQYF. The CDR3 DNA reads TGTGCCATCAGTGAGTCAAAGTCGGGGAGGCAAGAGACCCAGTACTTC.

The chain uses TRBV19 and TRBJ2-7; the D gene is possibly TRBD1 (6 bases). V was cut by 0 bases and J by 7 bases, with 16 bases left in between. The V gene's germline CDR1 is LNHDA and CDR2 SQIVND (reference sequence). This CDR3 spans 15 amino acids. The CDR3 DNA reads as TGTGCCAGTAGTATAGATCCAGGGGCCTTTGAGGAGCAGTACTTC. As protein: CASSIDPGAFEEQYF.

V and J are TRBV28 and TRBJ2-7; perhaps D is TRBD1 or TRBD2 (6 bases each). The CDR3 spans 14 residues. Germline CDR1 reads MDHEN; CDR2 reads SYDVKM. With 6 bases removed from V and 5 bases from J, the gap between germline ends came to 17 bases. The CDR3 spells CASSPRGPGHEQYF. The DNA of the CDR3 is TGTGCCAGCAGCCCCCGGGGGCCGGGCCACGAGCAGTACTTC.

The rearrangement uses TRBV6-5 and TRBJ2-7; D ambiguous. The CDR3 length is 14 residues. The germline V and J ends were trimmed by 6 bases and 0 bases, with 12 bases remaining between them. Germline CDR1 reads MNHEY; CDR2 reads SVGAGI. CDR3 loop: CASSPVPGSYEQYF. CDR3 DNA: TGTGCCAGCAGCCCCGTCCCAGGCTCCTACGAGCAGTACTTC.